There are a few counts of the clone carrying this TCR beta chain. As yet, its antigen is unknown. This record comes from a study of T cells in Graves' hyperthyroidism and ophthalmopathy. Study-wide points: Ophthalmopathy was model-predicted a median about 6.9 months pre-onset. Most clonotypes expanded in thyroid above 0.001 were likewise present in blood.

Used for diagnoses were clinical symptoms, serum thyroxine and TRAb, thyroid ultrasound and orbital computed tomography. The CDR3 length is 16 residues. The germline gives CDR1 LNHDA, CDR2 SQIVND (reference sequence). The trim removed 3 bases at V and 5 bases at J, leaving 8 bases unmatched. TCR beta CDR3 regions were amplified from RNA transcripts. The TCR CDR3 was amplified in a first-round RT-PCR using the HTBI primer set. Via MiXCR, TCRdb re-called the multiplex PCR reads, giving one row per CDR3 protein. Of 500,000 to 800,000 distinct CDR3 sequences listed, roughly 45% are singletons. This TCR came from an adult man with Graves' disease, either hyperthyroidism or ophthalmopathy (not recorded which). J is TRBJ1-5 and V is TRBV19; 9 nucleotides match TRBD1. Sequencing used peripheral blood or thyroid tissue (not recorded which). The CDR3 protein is CASSIGGTGYYQPQHF. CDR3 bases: TGTGCCAGTAGTATCGGGGGGACAGGGTATTATCAGCCCCAGCATTTT.